The source of this T cell receptor beta chain is a study of T cells after yellow fever vaccination. Study in general: Preparation used SMART-Seq v4 Ultra Low Input for the low-cell-number fractions.

TCR cDNA was made by 5'RACE template switching, adding a universal primer site and UMIs. TCRdb re-called the 5' RACE reads through MiXCR, storing one row per CDR3 protein. The table shows a few hundred thousand distinct CDR3 sequences, with around 4.9% occurring only once. Study-level findings and limits: A weaker but faster secondary response was observed, peaking on day 5 versus 15.

The table lists this clonotype with many counts. Its antigen remains unidentified. The V and J ends lost 3 bases and 4 bases respectively, with 12 bases between them. There are 14 residues in the CDR3. Germline CDR1 reads DFQATT; CDR2 reads SNEGSKA (reference sequence). The chain links TRBV20-1 to TRBJ2-2; tentatively, D is TRBD2 (6 bases). The receptor was isolated from a man in his late teens or twenties who received the YFV17D yellow fever vaccine. Sequencing used CD4+ T cells sorted from PBMCs, obtained on the day of the yellow fever booster vaccination. CDR3 sequence: CSARRQGGTGELFF. The CDR3, as DNA: TGCAGTGCTAGGCGGCAGGGAGGCACCGGGGAGCTGTTTTTT.